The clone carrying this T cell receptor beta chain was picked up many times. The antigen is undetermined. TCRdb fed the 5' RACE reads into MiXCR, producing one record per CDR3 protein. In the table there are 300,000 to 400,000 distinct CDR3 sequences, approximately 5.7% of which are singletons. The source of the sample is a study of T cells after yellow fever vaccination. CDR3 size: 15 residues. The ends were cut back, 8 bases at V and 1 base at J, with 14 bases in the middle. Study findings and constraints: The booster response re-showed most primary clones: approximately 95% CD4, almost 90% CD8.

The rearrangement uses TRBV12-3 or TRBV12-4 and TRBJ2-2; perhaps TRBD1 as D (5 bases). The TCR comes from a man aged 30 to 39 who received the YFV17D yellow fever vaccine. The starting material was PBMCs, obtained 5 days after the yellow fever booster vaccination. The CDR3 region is CASAGREWNTGELFF. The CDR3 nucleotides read TGTGCCAGCGCAGGGCGCGAGTGGAACACCGGGGAGCTGTTTTTT.